This T cell receptor beta chain came from a study of tumor-infiltrating lymphocytes in primary liver carcinoma. Study-level information: Staging placed the tumors at T1-T3 N0M0, and they measured roughly 4.2 to 11 cm across. The study's findings and limits: Blood trailed tumors significantly in top-250-clone fraction (p = 0.039).

TCR beta cDNA came from about 450 ng total RNA, primed with a constant-region primer. What produced the TCR beta libraries was three nested multiplex PCR rounds using slightly modified ARM-PCR. PCR rounds one and two used TRBV1-TRBV30 forward primers with a C-beta reverse primer for 10 cycles each. TCRdb ran MiXCR on the multiplex PCR reads and lists one entry per CDR3 protein. The profile shows 35,000 to 40,000 distinct CDR3 sequences, roughly 80% of them singletons. Notes on this clonotype: The antigen remains undetermined. The conserved phenylalanine or tryptophan normally closing the CDR3 is absent here, so this likely arose from a read error.

The CDR3 extends over 13 amino acids. Germline V gene data show CDR1 as MNHEY and CDR2 as SVGAGI. Bulk tissue was left unsorted, and RNA and DNA were co-extracted from 20-30 mg of it. Those patients suffered from chronic HBV infection and were treatment-naive. This receptor was identified in a man between 35 and 55 years old with primary liver carcinoma and hepatitis B virus infection. This chain joins TRBV6-5 and TRBJ1-2, with D perhaps TRBD1 (5 bases). The sample comprised tumor-adjacent normal liver tissue. DNA for the CDR3: TGTGCCAGCGGTTACTCTCCAGGGAACGGCTACACCTTA. Its protein is CASGYSPGNGYTL.